This T cell receptor (beta chain) came from a study of memory CD4+ T cells and cytomegalovirus serostatus. The sort gate was single viable CD3+CD4+CD8-CD45RO+ cells for memory CD4+ T cells. CMV serostatus came from serum IgG against pp150, pp28, p38, p52. As for this clone: Its specificity is unknown.

As originally analysed: After removing out-of-frame reads, 2,204,828 distinct TCRbeta sequences remained. The assay was immunoSEQ multiplex PCR, and TCRdb's table has in-frame clones only and misses some. V, J and clone size are those of that table, while D and trimming were read from the DNA. The sample has about 41,000 clones; over 60% are singletons. In germline, CDR1 is SGHNT, CDR2 YENEEA. This CDR3 has 12 residues. J was trimmed by 12 bases and V by 6 bases; bases with no gene match: 9. Study results and caveats: Each of 65 to 75 CMV-associated TCRbeta sequences occurred in one to five individuals.

The chain uses TRBV11-3 and TRBJ1-2, with 8 bases fitting TRBD1. Sequenced: memory CD4+ T cells from blood. This sequence was found in an adult in good health and CMV-seronegative. CDR3: CASRTRTGRHTF. The CDR3 bases are TGTGCCAGCAGAACCCGGACAGGGCGTCACACCTTC.